This T cell receptor (beta chain) is from a study of T cell responses to AZD1222 COVID-19 vaccine. This clone was counted only a few times. The antigen remains unidentified. Only in-frame clones appear in the TCRdb table, and some are missing; sequencing was by immunoSEQ multiplex PCR. The sample yields about 140,000 clones, about 90% seen once. Overall study results and limits: Donors were mostly white British, more females; clonal diversity possibly underestimated.

The CDR3 contains 13 residues. Per germline, CDR1 SGHTA and CDR2 FQGNSA. V dropped 5 bases and J dropped 1 base, with 8 bases sitting between them. The chain is built from TRBV7-2 and TRBJ1-2; no clear D gene. Sequenced material: peripheral blood, taken 28 days after the second AZD1222 dose. The TCR comes from an adult who received the AZD1222 COVID-19 vaccine. CDR3 region: CASSEQLNYGYTF. In DNA form, the CDR3 reads TGTGCCAGCAGCGAACAGCTTAACTATGGCTACACCTTC.